This T cell receptor beta chain was found in a study of blood T cell repertoires in COVID-19. Study-level information: COVID-19 samples from acute and convalescent phases originated in the United States, Italy and Spain. Sources were T cells, B-cell-depleted T cells, or PBMCs; the material itself was cDNA or gDNA.

CDR3 length: 12 residues. Trimming pared 6 bases from V and 8 bases from J, leaving 13 bases between. Germline V lookup: CDR1 KGHSH, CDR2 LQKENI. Source study methods: How many nucleated cells were present was estimated from reference gene primer amplification. Method: immunoSEQ multiplex PCR; TCRdb's copy keeps in-frame clones and lacks some. V and J calls plus clone size are reproduced from that table; the DNA served to infer D and trimming. The profile shows about 73,000 clones, more than 80% of them singletons. The chain uses TRBV18 and TRBJ1-2; a possible D gene is TRBD1 (6 bases). The receptor was derived from a woman between 65 and 79 years old with acute or convalescent COVID-19. The sequenced sample consisted of peripheral blood. The CDR3 loop reads CASSQRQEGYTF. The CDR3 DNA reads as TGTGCCAGCTCTCAAAGACAGGAGGGCTACACCTTC. Using reference TRBV18 and TRBJ1-2 for the parts outside the CDR3, the full variable domain is NAGVMQNPRHLVRRRGQEARLRCSPMKGHSHVYWYRQLPEEGLKFMVYLQKENIIDESGMPKERFSAEFPKEGPSILRIQQVVRGDSAAYFCASSQRQEGYTFGSGTRLTVV.